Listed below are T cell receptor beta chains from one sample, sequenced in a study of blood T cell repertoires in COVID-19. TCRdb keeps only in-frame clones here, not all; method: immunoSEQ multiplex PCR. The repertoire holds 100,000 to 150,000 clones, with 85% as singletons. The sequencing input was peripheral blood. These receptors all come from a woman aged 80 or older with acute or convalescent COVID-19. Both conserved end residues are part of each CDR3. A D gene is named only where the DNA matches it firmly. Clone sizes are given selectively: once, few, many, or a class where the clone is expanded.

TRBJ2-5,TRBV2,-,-,CASSPASLAGTQYF,TGTGCCAGCAGTCCTGCCTCACTAGCAGGGACCCAGTACTTC
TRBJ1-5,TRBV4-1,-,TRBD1,CASSQETGAGQPQHF,TGCGCCAGCAGCCAAGAGACAGGGGCAGGTCAGCCCCAGCATTTT
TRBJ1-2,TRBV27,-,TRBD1,CASSLSPGTGNYGYTF,TGTGCCAGCAGTTTATCGCCCGGGACAGGGAACTATGGCTACACCTTC
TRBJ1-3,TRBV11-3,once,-,CASSLGGSVNTIYF,TGTGCCAGCAGCTTGGGAGGATCGGTGAACACCATATATTTT
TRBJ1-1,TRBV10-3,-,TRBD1,CATTSTGDTEAFF,TGTGCCACCACATCAACAGGGGACACTGAAGCTTTCTTT
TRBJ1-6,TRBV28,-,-,CASRGQKTNNSPLHF,TGTGCCAGCCGAGGACAGAAGACCAATAATTCACCCCTCCACTTT
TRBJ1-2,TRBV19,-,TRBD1,CASRQGHGYTF,TGTGCCAGTCGACAGGGTCATGGCTACACCTTC
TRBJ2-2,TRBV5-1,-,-,CASGSVSGPAGELFF,TGCGCCAGCGGTTCAGTAAGCGGTCCGGCCGGGGAGCTGTTTTTT
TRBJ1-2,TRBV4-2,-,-,CASSSSALEGGYTF,TGTGCCAGCAGCAGTTCGGCCCTCGAGGGTGGCTACACCTTC
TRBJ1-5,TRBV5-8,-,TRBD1,CASSGPDRHNQPQHF,TGTGCCAGCAGCGGACCGGACAGGCATAATCAGCCCCAGCATTTT
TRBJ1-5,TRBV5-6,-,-,CASSPWQGSLSNQPQHF,TGTGCCAGCAGCCCGTGGCAGGGGAGCTTGAGCAATCAGCCCCAGCATTTT
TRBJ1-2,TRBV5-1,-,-,CASSLGEYGYTF,TGCGCCAGCAGCTTGGGGGAGTATGGCTACACCTTC
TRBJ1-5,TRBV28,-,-,CASSSTEHQPQHF,TGTGCCAGCAGTTCCACGGAGCACCAGCCCCAGCATTTT